These 2 T cell receptor beta chains came from one sample sequenced in a study of chemoradiotherapy in HPV16-positive cancers. Here immunoSEQ multiplex PCR was the method, and the copy in TCRdb shows in-frame clones only, minus some. The table shows under 15,000 clones, with approximately 86% occurring only once. The sample was blood, taken from a patient who underwent chemoradiotherapy. These receptors were obtained from a human donor with HPV-associated anogenital cancer.

The chain is built from TRBV2 and TRBJ2-3; D perhaps matches TRBD1 (6 bases). The germline gives CDR1 SNHLY, CDR2 FYNNEI. This CDR3 spans 12 amino acids. Trimming took off 8 bases at V and 5 bases at J, with 11 bases between the two ends. CDR3 loop: CASGGSEDTQYF. CDR3 coding DNA: TGTGCCAGCGGGGGCAGCGAAGATACGCAGTATTTT.

The chain has TRBV15 and TRBJ1-1; the D is unclear. Germline CDR1 LNHNV, CDR2 YYDKDF (reference sequence). The CDR3 runs to 11 residues. V lost 5 bases and J lost 6, with 7 bases in between. CDR3 in DNA: TGTGCCACCAGCTACAATCCTGAAGCTTTCTTT. It translates to CATSYNPEAFF.